Following are 32 T cell receptor beta chains from one sample sequenced in a study of tissue T cells after allogeneic stem cell transplantation. Described time point: mouse harvest day 14 after allogeneic transplant. The graft held 10^6 splenic CD5+ T cells and 10^7 T-cell-depleted bone marrow cells. Assay: immunoSEQ multiplex PCR; the TCRdb copy retains only in-frame clones and omits some. The sample records about 4,700 clones, 32% being singletons. Sequenced sample: skin. These receptors were collected from a female BALB/c mouse given C57BL/6 T cells with graft-versus-host disease after an allogeneic hematopoietic cell transplant.

Worth noting for this clone: The gene names here belong to mouse. Sequencing ends 1 residue short of the CDR3 end; the germline J gene provides the rest. The gene calls are TRBV12-1 and TRBJ1-1; weak D call: TRBD1 (6 bases). V shed 0 bases and J shed 11 bases, with 12 bases lying between them. The CDR3 covers 12 residues. From germline, CDR1 is SGHSN and CDR2 HYEKVE. The sequenced CDR3 bases are TGTGCCAGCTCTCTCCGGGACAATGGGGTCTTC. As protein: CASSLRDNGVF. From start to end, the CDR3 is CASSLRDNGVFF.

Worth noting for this clone: All gene names here are mouse names. The read stops 1 residue short of the end of the CDR3; the missing end is completed from the germline J gene. This chain connects TRBV26 to TRBJ2-4, with D perhaps TRBD1 (6 bases). Germline assignment: CDR1 KGHPV and CDR2 FQNQEV (reference sequence). This CDR3 is built from 14 residues. The V end was cut by 6 bases, the J end by 0 bases, with 10 bases between. The CDR3 loop is CASSQDSSQNTLYF. The CDR3 DNA, read in part, is TGTGCCAGCAGCCAGGACAGTAGTCAAAACACCTTGTAC.

This clone was observed a handful of times. Gene names and germline refer to mouse. The CDR3 sequence is CASSLSGSNTEVFF. The sequenced part of the CDR3 DNA is TGTGCCAGCAGTCTGTCGGGGTCAAACACAGAAGTCTTC. The chain joins TRBV24 to TRBJ1-1; D remains ambiguous. The observed sequence ends 1 residue before the CDR3 terminus, with the missing tail filled in from the germline J gene. The germline V gene has CDR1 KGHTA and CDR2 FRNEEI. This CDR3 has 14 residues. V lost 1 base and J lost 0, with 6 bases in between.

In the case of this clone: Gene names and germline refer to mouse. The CDR3 end is not reached by the read, which stops 1 residue before it; the germline J gene fills it in. J is TRBJ2-2 and V is TRBV31; 10 bases match TRBD2. Germline lookup yields CDR1 GKSSPN and CDR2 SITVG. The CDR3 runs 16 residues. The V gene end was trimmed by 0 bases and the J gene end by 0 bases; junction bases not matched to a gene: 1. The part of the CDR3 DNA that was read is TGTGCCTGGAGTCTGGGACTGGGGACAAACACCGGGCAGCTCTAC. The encoded protein is CAWSLGLGTNTGQLY. The entire CDR3 reads CAWSLGLGTNTGQLYF.

Comment on this clone: Germline and genes: mouse. The read stops 1 residue short of the end of the CDR3; the missing end is completed from the germline J gene. The rearrangement links TRBV3 to TRBJ2-7, with 8 bases that match TRBD1. Germline CDR1 reads SNHLY; CDR2 reads FYNGKV (reference sequence). V was pared by 5 bases and J by 4 bases, with 4 bases of the junction left unmatched. This CDR3 is built from 13 residues. The CDR3 here is CASSPWTGYEQYF. The covered CDR3 bases are TGTGCCAGCAGCCCCTGGACAGGGTATGAACAGTAC.

The sample holds a few counts of this clone. Gene names denote mouse genes. The read comes to an end 1 residue before the CDR3 does, leaving the germline J gene to fill in the end. Other DNA sequences of this sample code for an identical CDR3. The chain is built from TRBV26 and TRBJ1-1; D gene ambiguous. The CDR3 is made up of 11 amino acids. CDR1 KGHPV and CDR2 FQNQEV come from the germline V gene (reference sequence). With 2 bases removed from V and 3 bases from J, the gap between germline ends came to 1 base. CDR3 sequence: CASSLDTEVFF. The part of the CDR3 DNA that was read is TGTGCCAGCAGTCTGGACACAGAAGTCTTC.

Turning to this clone: Here the gene names and germline are mouse. The sequenced part of the CDR3 DNA is TGTGCCAGCAGTCGGGACAACTCCTATGAACAGTAC. Its protein is CASSRDNSYEQY. The complete CDR3 reads CASSRDNSYEQYF. The V and J genes are TRBV14 and TRBJ2-7; the D gene is possibly TRBD1 (6 bases). The CDR3 end lies 1 residue beyond the end of the read and is filled in from the germline J gene. V lost 4 bases and J 0 bases, leaving 8 bases between the germline ends. Germline V lookup: CDR1 SGHDT, CDR2 FRDEAV. This CDR3 contains 13 residues.

Details on this clone: Mouse germline and gene names are used. The read is 1 residue too short to cover the CDR3 end, so that end is filled in from the germline J gene. This chain connects TRBV26 to TRBJ1-1, with TRBD1 matching 7 bases. Germline CDR1 and CDR2: KGHPV and FQNQEV (reference sequence). V dropped 6 bases and J dropped 4; count of bases not matched to a gene: 5. CDR3 length: 13 amino acids. The covered CDR3 bases are TGTGCCAGCAGCAGACAGGGAGGCACAGAAGTCTTC. Its translation: CASSRQGGTEVF. The CDR3 in its entirety is CASSRQGGTEVFF.

Sample share makes this clone medium-sized (0.01 to 0.1%). Gene names and germline match the mouse. The CDR3 is cut off 1 residue early in the read; its end comes from the germline J gene. The rearrangement uses TRBV17 and TRBJ2-3; 8 nucleotides match TRBD1. With V trimmed by 1 base and J by 2 bases, 5 bases remained unmatched. The CDR3 covers 16 residues. Germline loops: CDR1 MNHDT, CDR2 YYDKIL. The DNA read from the CDR3 is TGTGCTAGCAGTAGAGCCAGGGGGCTGGATGCAGAAACGCTGTAT. Translating it yields CASSRARGLDAETLY. The whole CDR3 reads CASSRARGLDAETLYF.

Concerning this clone: Genes and germline are mouse. From the germline J gene comes the end of the CDR3, since the read stops 1 residue before it. The chain carries TRBV4 and TRBJ2-7; the D is unclear. Trimming took off 5 bases at V and 0 bases at J, with 8 bases between the two ends. The CDR3 covers 13 residues. Germline V lookup: CDR1 LGHDT, CDR2 YNNKQL (reference sequence). The CDR3 loop reads CASSPQNSYEQYF. The CDR3 bases that were read are TGTGCCAGCAGCCCCCAGAACTCCTATGAACAGTAC.

Remarks on this clone: Gene names are the mouse ones. Read data end 1 residue before the CDR3 end; the end is taken from the germline J gene. The chain uses TRBV3 and TRBJ2-3; 10 bases match TRBD2. CDR1 is SNHLY, CDR2 FYNGKV, per germline (reference sequence). This CDR3 has 16 residues. After removal of 1 base from V and 3 bases from J, the junction contained 4 bases not matched to a gene. The CDR3 sequence: CASSLELGGRAETLYF. CDR3 bases read: TGTGCCAGCAGCTTAGAGCTGGGGGGGCGCGCAGAAACGCTGTAT.

Turning to this clone: Genes and germline are mouse. The read falls 1 residue short of the CDR3 end, and the missing part is taken from the germline J gene. The rearrangement links TRBV19 to TRBJ2-1; D is ambiguous. Looked up from germline, CDR1 is FNHDT and CDR2 is SITEND (reference sequence). The CDR3 length is 13 residues. V was trimmed by 2 bases and J by 3 bases, leaving 6 bases between them. The covered CDR3 bases are TGTGCCAGCAGTATGGGGTTCTATGCTGAGCAGTTC. As protein: CASSMGFYAEQF. The complete CDR3 protein is CASSMGFYAEQFF.

Worth noting for this clone: Germline and genes here are mouse. The CDR3 goes on 1 residue after the read ends, and that part is filled in from the germline J gene. The chain is built from TRBV3 and TRBJ2-7; 9 bases agree with TRBD1. The trim removed 5 bases at V and 0 bases at J, leaving 2 bases unmatched. The CDR3 spans 14 residues. Germline loops: CDR1 SNHLY, CDR2 FYNGKV (reference sequence). Incomplete CDR3 DNA: TGTGCCAGCAGCAGACAGGGGGGCTCCTATGAACAGTAC. The encoded protein is CASSRQGGSYEQY. The whole CDR3 sequence is CASSRQGGSYEQYF.

Notes on this clone: Mouse names are used for the genes. The sequence runs out 1 residue before the end of the CDR3; the remainder is reconstructed from the germline J gene. V gene TRBV13-2 combines with J gene TRBJ2-2; 7 bases match TRBD2. Trimming took 1 base from V and 7 from J; bases not matched to a gene: 4. This CDR3 is 14 amino acids long. The germline V gene has CDR1 NNHNN and CDR2 SYGAGS (reference sequence). The part of the CDR3 DNA that was read is TGTGCCAGCGGTGATTGGGGGGTGGACGGGCAGCTCTAC. Translated, it gives CASGDWGVDGQLY. The full CDR3 sequence reads CASGDWGVDGQLYF.

On this clone: Gene names refer to mouse genes. Incomplete CDR3 DNA: TGTGCCAGCAGTCCCGGGACGGGTGCAAACACAGAAGTCTTC. Translation gives CASSPGTGANTEVF. The complete CDR3 protein is CASSPGTGANTEVFF. The chain combines TRBV19 with TRBJ1-1, with a tentative D call TRBD1 (5 bases). Read coverage stops 1 residue before the CDR3 terminus; the germline J gene supplies the remainder. Per the germline V gene, CDR1 is FNHDT and CDR2 is SITEND (reference sequence). CDR3 length: 15 amino acids. Deletions cut 4 bases from V and 0 bases from J, with 13 bases between.

This clone has a handful of counts. Each gene name is a mouse one. The sequenced fragment ends 1 residue before the CDR3 boundary, so the rest is inferred from the germline J gene. The chain combines TRBV26 with TRBJ1-2; TRBD1 agrees at 11 bases. The CDR3 length is 14 residues. Germline V gene data show CDR1 as KGHPV and CDR2 as FQNQEV (reference sequence). V dropped 4 bases and J dropped 4; count of bases not matched to a gene: 2. The CDR3 sequence is CASSPGTGGSDYTF. CDR3 DNA (partial): TGTGCCAGCAGTCCCGGGACAGGGGGCTCCGACTACACC.

This clone was counted only a few times. Gene names and germline match the mouse. The read gets to within 1 residue of the CDR3 end, and the germline J gene fills in the rest. V usage is TRBV26 and J usage is TRBJ1-3; 8 bases are shared with TRBD1. Trimming removed 3 bases from V and 8 bases from J; junction bases left unmatched: 3. Per the germline V gene, CDR1 is KGHPV and CDR2 is FQNQEV (reference sequence). The length of the CDR3 is 13 residues. CDR3 sequence reads: CASSLGQGHTLYF. The sequenced CDR3 bases are TGTGCCAGCAGTCTCGGACAGGGACATACGCTCTAT.

About this clone itself: Gene names follow the mouse nomenclature. The read stops 1 residue short of the end of the CDR3; the missing end is completed from the germline J gene. The rearrangement joins TRBV26 to TRBJ1-2, with D perhaps TRBD1 (6 bases). The CDR3 length is 15 residues. V gave up 4 bases and J gave up 0 bases, with 12 bases separating them. Per germline, CDR1 KGHPV and CDR2 FQNQEV (reference sequence). CDR3 sequence: CASSPYRAANSDYTF. The DNA read from the CDR3 is TGTGCCAGCAGTCCGTACAGGGCTGCAAACTCCGACTACACC.

Points on this clone: Mouse gene names and germline throughout. The read ends 1 residue shy of where the CDR3 ends; the end is completed using the germline J gene. The rearrangement uses TRBV16 and TRBJ2-5, with 10 bases identical to TRBD2. The CDR3 length is 13 residues. Trimming at V came to 4 bases and at J to 6 bases, leaving 1 base not matched to a gene. Germline V gene data show CDR1 as SGHSA and CDR2 as FRNQAP. The CDR3 sequence is CASSSGGADTQYF. The sequenced part of the CDR3 DNA is TGTGCAAGCAGCTCTGGGGGGGCCGACACCCAGTAC.

Comments on this clone: Genes and germline come from the mouse. The CDR3 is cut off 1 residue early in the read; its end comes from the germline J gene. The chain combines TRBV3 with TRBJ1-3; weak D call: TRBD1 (5 bases). V lost 0 bases to trimming and J lost 2 bases, with 5 bases between them. Per the germline V gene, CDR1 is SNHLY and CDR2 is FYNGKV (reference sequence). CDR3 length: 14 amino acids. CDR3 protein: CASSLAGAGNTLYF. Incomplete CDR3 DNA: TGTGCCAGCAGCTTAGCGGGGGCTGGAAATACGCTCTAT.

This clone has just a few counts. Gene labels here are mouse ones. The sequence runs out 1 residue before the end of the CDR3; the remainder is reconstructed from the germline J gene. The rearrangement joins TRBV26 to TRBJ2-7, with TRBD1 matching 8 bases. The germline V gene has CDR1 KGHPV and CDR2 FQNQEV (reference sequence). The CDR3 runs to 14 residues. V lost 0 bases, J lost 2 bases, and 0 bases stayed unmatched. CDR3 region: CASSLSGQAYEQYF. The sequenced part of the CDR3 DNA is TGTGCCAGCAGTCTGTCGGGACAGGCCTATGAACAGTAC.

This clone is labeled large. The listed genes are named as in mouse. From the germline J gene comes the end of the CDR3, since the read stops 1 residue before it. The rearrangement links TRBV26 to TRBJ1-5, with no clear D. Trimming took off 4 bases at V and 0 bases at J, with 7 bases between the two ends. The length of the CDR3 is 14 residues. The germline gives CDR1 KGHPV, CDR2 FQNQEV (reference sequence). CDR3 DNA, as far as it was read: TGTGCCAGCAGTCGGCAGATTAACAACCAGGCTCCGCTT. It is translated as CASSRQINNQAPL. The whole CDR3 protein is CASSRQINNQAPLF.

With respect to this clone: Each gene name is a mouse one. Sequencing ends 1 residue short of the CDR3 end; the germline J gene provides the rest. This chain joins TRBV23 and TRBJ2-7. Germline CDR1 is KGHTA and CDR2 is FQNQQP. The CDR3 is made up of 13 amino acids. The CDR3 here is CSSSQGSSYEQYF. Partial CDR3 DNA: TGCTCCAGCAGTCAGGGGAGCTCCTATGAACAGTAC.

By frequency in the sample, this clone is medium-sized. Gene names refer to mouse genes. The CDR3 goes on 1 residue after the read ends, and that part is filled in from the germline J gene. V gene TRBV23 combines with J gene TRBJ1-1; the table's D call, TRBD1, has no DNA check behind it. This CDR3 region has 13 residues. The germline CDR1 and CDR2 sequences are KGHTA and FQNQQP. The CDR3 bases that were read are TGCTCCAGCAGTGAGGGGTCAAACACAGAAGTCTTC. Its protein is CSSSEGSNTEVF. The CDR3 in full is CSSSEGSNTEVFF.

To note about this clone: The listed genes are named as in mouse. The read ends 1 residue early relative to the CDR3; the germline J gene fills the gap. The J gene is TRBJ2-1, the V gene TRBV13-3, with no clear D. CDR3 size: 13 residues. The V gene's germline CDR1 is NNHDY and CDR2 SYVADS. The ends were cut back, 3 bases at V and 1 base at J, with 5 bases in the middle. Partial CDR3 DNA: TGTGCCAGCAGTGGACAAAACTATGCTGAGCAGTTC. It is translated as CASSGQNYAEQF. The full CDR3 sequence reads CASSGQNYAEQFF.

Relative to its sample, this clone is medium-sized. Genes and germline are mouse. Sequencing ends 1 residue short of the CDR3 end; the germline J gene provides the rest. This chain joins TRBV31 and TRBJ2-7, with 11 bases that match TRBD2. From germline, CDR1 is GKSSPN and CDR2 SITVG. Unmatched junction bases numbered 5, after V lost 0 bases and J lost 7 bases. This CDR3 comprises 14 residues. The chain's CDR3 is CAWSLWTGGLEQYF. The CDR3 DNA, read in part, is TGTGCCTGGAGTCTCTGGACTGGGGGGTTGGAACAGTAC.

This clone was picked up a small number of times. Gene and germline names: mouse. The read comes to an end 1 residue before the CDR3 does, leaving the germline J gene to fill in the end. The chain combines TRBV20 with TRBJ2-4, with 8 bases aligning to TRBD2. The junction had 8 bases not matched to a gene; V was cut back by 6 bases and J by 6 bases. The CDR3 sequence is 13 residues long. The germline V gene encodes CDR1 GFQATS and CDR2 STVNSAI. The sequenced part of the CDR3 DNA is TGTGGTGCAGGGGGGGGGCGTATTAACACCTTGTAC. Its protein product is CGAGGGRINTLY. The entire CDR3 sequence reads CGAGGGRINTLYF. The whole variable domain, remainder taken from reference TRBV20 and TRBJ2-4, is GALVYQYPRRTICKSGTSMRMECQAVGFQATSVAWYRQSPQKTFELIALSTVNSAIKYEQNFTQEKFPISHPNLSFSSMTVLNAYLEDRGLYLCGAGGGRINTLYFGAGTRLSVL.

With respect to this clone: Genes and germline come from the mouse. The read ends 1 residue early relative to the CDR3; the germline J gene fills the gap. The chain recombines TRBV3 with TRBJ2-1, with 9 bases that match TRBD2. Germline V lookup: CDR1 SNHLY, CDR2 FYNGKV (reference sequence). There are 13 residues in the CDR3. After removal of 8 bases from V and 2 bases from J, the junction contained 1 base not matched to a gene. CDR3 DNA, as far as it was read: TGTGCCAGCGGGACTGGGCACTATGCTGAGCAGTTC. The encoded protein is CASGTGHYAEQF. The full CDR3 sequence reads CASGTGHYAEQFF.

Of note for this clone: Mouse gene names apply. The observed sequence ends 1 residue before the CDR3 terminus, with the missing tail filled in from the germline J gene. The rearrangement uses TRBV26 and TRBJ1-3, with D unresolved. The CDR3 spans 14 residues. V lost 2 bases and J 0 bases, leaving 5 bases between the germline ends. Germline CDR1 is KGHPV and CDR2 is FQNQEV (reference sequence). The CDR3 protein is CASSLTNSGNTLYF. The CDR3 bases that were read are TGTGCCAGCAGTCTGACGAATTCTGGAAATACGCTCTAT. The variable domain in full, with the rest retrieved from reference TRBV26 and TRBJ1-3, is NSKVIQTPRYLVKGQGQKAKMRCIPEKGHPVVFWYQQNKNNEFKFLINFQNQEVLQQIDMTEKRFSAECPSNSPCSLEIQSSEAGDSALYLCASSLTNSGNTLYFGEGSRLIVV.

The sample holds a few counts of this clone. Gene names and germline match the mouse. The read ends 1 residue shy of where the CDR3 ends; the end is completed using the germline J gene. The J gene is TRBJ2-5, the V gene TRBV12-1, with 7 nucleotides matching TRBD2. Germline V gene sequence: CDR1 SGHSN, CDR2 HYEKVE. CDR3 size: 15 residues. Trimming took 2 bases from V and 2 from J; bases not matched to a gene: 6. The CDR3 protein is CASSPFTGVQDTQYF. Partial CDR3 DNA: TGTGCCAGCTCTCCGTTCACTGGGGTCCAAGACACCCAGTAC.

Turning to this clone: The genes are named according to mouse. The read finishes 1 residue shy of the CDR3 end, and the germline J gene is used to complete it. This chain joins TRBV13-2 and TRBJ2-4, with D possibly matching TRBD2 (6 bases). The CDR3 consists of 12 residues. V lost 2 bases to trimming and J lost 8 bases, with 9 bases between them. Germline V gene lookup returns CDR1 NNHNN and CDR2 SYGAGS (reference sequence). CDR3 in amino acids: CASGEGGGTLYF. CDR3 bases read: TGTGCCAGCGGTGAGGGGGGTGGCACCTTGTAC.

A note on this clone: Gene names refer to mouse genes. The CDR3 goes on 1 residue after the read ends, and that part is filled in from the germline J gene. The chain recombines TRBV26 with TRBJ2-3, with 7 nucleotides matching TRBD1. With V trimmed by 1 base and J by 4 bases, 2 bases remained unmatched. The CDR3 spans 14 residues. Germline V gives CDR1 KGHPV, CDR2 FQNQEV (reference sequence). Partial CDR3 DNA: TGTGCCAGCAGTCTGTTGGGACAGTCAGAAACGCTGTAT. This gives the protein CASSLLGQSETLY. The CDR3 in full is CASSLLGQSETLYF.